This TCR beta chain was retrieved from a study of T cell changes during pregnancy in multiple sclerosis. Measured with immunoSEQ multiplex PCR; TCRdb has only the in-frame clones, and not every one. The table includes tens of thousands of clones, 80% to 95% detected once. There are 13 residues in the CDR3. Per germline, CDR1 SGDLS and CDR2 YYNGEE. V shed 0 bases and J shed 4 bases, with 7 bases lying between them. This TCR was recovered from a female donor with multiple sclerosis, enrolled in a pregnancy study. This sample comprised CD4+ T cells from peripheral blood mononuclear cells, obtained before pregnancy. V is TRBV9 and J is TRBJ1-2; D is unclear. The CDR3 region is CASSVVRLYGYTF. CDR3 DNA sequence: TGTGCCAGCAGCGTAGTACGACTCTATGGCTACACCTTC.